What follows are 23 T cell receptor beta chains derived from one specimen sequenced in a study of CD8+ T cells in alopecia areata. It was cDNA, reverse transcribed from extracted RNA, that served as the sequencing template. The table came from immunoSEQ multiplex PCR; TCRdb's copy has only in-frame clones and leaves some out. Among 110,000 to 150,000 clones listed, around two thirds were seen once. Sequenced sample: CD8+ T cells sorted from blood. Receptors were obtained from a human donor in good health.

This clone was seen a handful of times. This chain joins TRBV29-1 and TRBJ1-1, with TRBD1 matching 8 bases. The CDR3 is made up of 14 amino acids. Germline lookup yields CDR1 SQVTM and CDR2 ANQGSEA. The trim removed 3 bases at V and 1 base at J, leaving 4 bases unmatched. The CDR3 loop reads CSVDLDRENTEAFF. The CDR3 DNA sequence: TGCAGCGTTGACTTGGACAGGGAGAACACTGAAGCTTTCTTT.

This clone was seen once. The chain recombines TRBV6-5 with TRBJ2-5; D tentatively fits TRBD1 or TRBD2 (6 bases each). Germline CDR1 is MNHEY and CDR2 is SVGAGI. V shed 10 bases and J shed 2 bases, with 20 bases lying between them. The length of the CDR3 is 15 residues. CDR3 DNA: TGTGCCACCCAACCAGGAGGGGGGAATCAAGAGACCCAGTACTTC. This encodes CATQPGGGNQETQYF.

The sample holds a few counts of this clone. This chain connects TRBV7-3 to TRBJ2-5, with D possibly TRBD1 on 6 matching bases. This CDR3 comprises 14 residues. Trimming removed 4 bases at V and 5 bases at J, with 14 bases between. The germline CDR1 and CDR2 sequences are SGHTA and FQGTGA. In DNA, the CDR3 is TGTGCCAGCAGCTCCACAGGGCCCCCGGAGACCCAGTACTTC. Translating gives CASSSTGPPETQYF.

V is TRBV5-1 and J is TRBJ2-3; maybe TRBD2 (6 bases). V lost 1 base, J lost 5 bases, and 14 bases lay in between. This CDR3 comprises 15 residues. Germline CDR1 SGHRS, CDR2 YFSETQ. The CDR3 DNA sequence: TGCGCCAGCAGCTTGTTGCTCGGGAGAGGAGATACGCAGTATTTT. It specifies CASSLLLGRGDTQYF.

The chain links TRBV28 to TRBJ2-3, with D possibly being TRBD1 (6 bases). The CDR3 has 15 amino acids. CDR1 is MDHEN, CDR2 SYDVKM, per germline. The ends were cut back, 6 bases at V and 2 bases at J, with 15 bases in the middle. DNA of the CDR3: TGTGCCAGCAGCTGGGGGCGGGCGTACACAGATACGCAGTATTTT. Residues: CASSWGRAYTDTQYF.

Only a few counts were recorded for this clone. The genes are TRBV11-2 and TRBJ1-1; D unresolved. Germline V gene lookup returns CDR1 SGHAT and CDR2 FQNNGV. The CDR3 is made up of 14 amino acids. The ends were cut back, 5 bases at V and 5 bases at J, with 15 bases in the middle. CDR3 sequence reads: CASSKASQETEAFF. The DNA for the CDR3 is TGTGCCAGCAGCAAGGCGTCTCAGGAGACTGAAGCTTTCTTT.

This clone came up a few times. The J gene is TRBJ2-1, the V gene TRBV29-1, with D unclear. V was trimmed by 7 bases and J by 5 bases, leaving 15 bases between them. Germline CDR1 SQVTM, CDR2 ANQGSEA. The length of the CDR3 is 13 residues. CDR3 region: CSGVVQTNNEQFF. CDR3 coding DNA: TGCAGCGGGGTAGTACAGACGAACAATGAGCAGTTCTTC.

CDR3 nucleotides: TGTGCCAGCAGCTCCGGGACTAGCGACTACGAGCAGTACTTC. As protein: CASSSGTSDYEQYF. The chain couples TRBV7-9 to TRBJ2-7, with 10 bases that match TRBD2. CDR3 length: 14 amino acids. The germline gives CDR1 SEHNR, CDR2 FQNEAQ (reference sequence). J lost 3 bases, V lost 4 bases, and 3 bases had no gene match.

The CDR3, as DNA: TGCGCCAGCAGCTCGGTTGGACTTAGCGGGAGGGCTGAGACCCAGTACTTC. Translated: CASSSVGLSGRAETQYF. The rearrangement joins TRBV5-1 to TRBJ2-5; 11 nucleotides line up with TRBD2. Germline V gene lookup returns CDR1 SGHRS and CDR2 YFSETQ. The CDR3 is 17 residues long. Trimming took 3 bases from V and 5 from J; bases not matched to a gene: 12. The whole variable domain, remainder taken from reference TRBV5-1 and TRBJ2-5, is KAGVTQTPRYLIKTRGQQVTLSCSPISGHRSVSWYQQTPGQGLQFLFEYFSETQRNKGNFPGRFSGRQFSNSRSEMNVSTLELGDSALYLCASSSVGLSGRAETQYFGPGTRLLVL.

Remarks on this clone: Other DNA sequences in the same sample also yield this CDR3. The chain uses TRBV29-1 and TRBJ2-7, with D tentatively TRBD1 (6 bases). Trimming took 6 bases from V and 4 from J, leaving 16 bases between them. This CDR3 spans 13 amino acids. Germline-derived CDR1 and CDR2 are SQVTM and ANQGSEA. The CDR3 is CSVLTGTTYEQYF. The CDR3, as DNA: TGCAGCGTCCTAACCGGGACAACGTACGAGCAGTACTTC.

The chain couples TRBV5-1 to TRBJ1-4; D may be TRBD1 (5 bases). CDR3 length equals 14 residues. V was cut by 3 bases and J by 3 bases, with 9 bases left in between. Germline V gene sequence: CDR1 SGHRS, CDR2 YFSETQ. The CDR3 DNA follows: TGCGCCAGCAGCTCGGACACACCTAATGAAAAACTGTTTTTT. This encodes CASSSDTPNEKLFF.

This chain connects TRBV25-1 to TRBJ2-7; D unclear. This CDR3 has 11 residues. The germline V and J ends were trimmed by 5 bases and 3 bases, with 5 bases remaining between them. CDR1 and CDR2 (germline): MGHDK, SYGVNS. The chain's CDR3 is CASSNLYEQYF. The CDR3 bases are TGTGCCAGCAGTAATCTCTACGAGCAGTACTTC.

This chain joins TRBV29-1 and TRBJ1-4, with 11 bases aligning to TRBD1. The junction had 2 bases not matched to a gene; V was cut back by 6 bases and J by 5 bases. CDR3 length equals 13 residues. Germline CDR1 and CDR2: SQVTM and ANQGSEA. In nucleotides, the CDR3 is TGCAGCGTGGGGACAGGGGGAAATGAAAAACTGTTTTTT. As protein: CSVGTGGNEKLFF.

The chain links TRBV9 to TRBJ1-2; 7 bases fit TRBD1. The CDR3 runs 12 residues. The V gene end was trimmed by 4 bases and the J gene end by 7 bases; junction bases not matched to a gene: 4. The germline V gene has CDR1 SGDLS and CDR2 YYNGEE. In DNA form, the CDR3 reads TGTGCCAGCAGCCGGACAGGTTTTGGCTACACCTTC. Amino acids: CASSRTGFGYTF. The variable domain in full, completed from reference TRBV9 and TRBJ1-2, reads DSGVTQTPKHLITATGQRVTLRCSPRSGDLSVYWYQQSLDQGLQFLIQYYNGEERAKGNILERFSAQQFPDLHSELNLSSLELGDSALYFCASSRTGFGYTFGSGTRLTVV.

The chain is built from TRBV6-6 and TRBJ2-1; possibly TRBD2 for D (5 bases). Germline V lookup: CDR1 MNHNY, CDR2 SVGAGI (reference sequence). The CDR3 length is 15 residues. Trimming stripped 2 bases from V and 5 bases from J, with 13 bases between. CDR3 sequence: CASSYGPRADNEQFF. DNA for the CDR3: TGTGCCAGCAGTTACGGCCCGCGGGCCGACAATGAGCAGTTCTTC.

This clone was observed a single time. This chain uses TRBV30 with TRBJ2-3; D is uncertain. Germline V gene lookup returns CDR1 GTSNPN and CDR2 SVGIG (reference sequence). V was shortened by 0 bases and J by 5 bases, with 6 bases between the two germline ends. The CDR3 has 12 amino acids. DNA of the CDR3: TGTGCCTGGAGTGTGTCCGGAGATACGCAGTATTTT. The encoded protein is CAWSVSGDTQYF.

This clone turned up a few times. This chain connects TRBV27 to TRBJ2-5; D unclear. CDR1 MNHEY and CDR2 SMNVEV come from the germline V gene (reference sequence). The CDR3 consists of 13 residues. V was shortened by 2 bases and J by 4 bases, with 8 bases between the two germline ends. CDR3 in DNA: TGTGCCAGCAGTTTAAGGGCTGGAGAGACCCAGTACTTC. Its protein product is CASSLRAGETQYF.

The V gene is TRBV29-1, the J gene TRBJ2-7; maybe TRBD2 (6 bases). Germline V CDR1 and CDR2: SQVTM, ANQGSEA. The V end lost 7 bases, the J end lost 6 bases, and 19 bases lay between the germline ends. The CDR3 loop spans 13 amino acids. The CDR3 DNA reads TGCAGCGGCGGAGGCGGGACTTGGAGCGAGCAGTACTTC. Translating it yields CSGGGGTWSEQYF.

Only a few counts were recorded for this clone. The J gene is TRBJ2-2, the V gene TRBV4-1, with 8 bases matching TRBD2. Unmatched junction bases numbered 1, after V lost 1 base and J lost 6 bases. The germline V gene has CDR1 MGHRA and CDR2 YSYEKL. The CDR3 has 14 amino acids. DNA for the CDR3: TGCGCCAGCAGCCAAGTGCGGGGGGCCGGGGAGCTGTTTTTT. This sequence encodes CASSQVRGAGELFF.

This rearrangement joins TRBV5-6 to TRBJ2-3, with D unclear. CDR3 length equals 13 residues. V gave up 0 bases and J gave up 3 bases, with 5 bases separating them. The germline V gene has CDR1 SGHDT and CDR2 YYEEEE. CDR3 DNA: TGTGCCAGCAGCTTGGCCGGAACAGATACGCAGTATTTT. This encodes CASSLAGTDTQYF.

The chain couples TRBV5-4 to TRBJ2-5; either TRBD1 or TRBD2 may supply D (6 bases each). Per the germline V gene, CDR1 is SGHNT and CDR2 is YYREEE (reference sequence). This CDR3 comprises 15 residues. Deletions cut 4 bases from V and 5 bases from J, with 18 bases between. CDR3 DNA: TGTGCCAGCAGCCCTTCCCCGGGGGCGAGGGAGACCCAGTACTTC. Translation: CASSPSPGARETQYF.

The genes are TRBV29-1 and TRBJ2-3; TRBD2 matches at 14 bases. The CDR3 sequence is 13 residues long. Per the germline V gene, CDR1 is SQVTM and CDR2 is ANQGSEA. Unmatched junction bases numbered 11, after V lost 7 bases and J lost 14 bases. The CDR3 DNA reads TGCAGCGCCCCTATCGGACTAGCGGGAGGACGGTATTTT. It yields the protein CSAPIGLAGGRYF.

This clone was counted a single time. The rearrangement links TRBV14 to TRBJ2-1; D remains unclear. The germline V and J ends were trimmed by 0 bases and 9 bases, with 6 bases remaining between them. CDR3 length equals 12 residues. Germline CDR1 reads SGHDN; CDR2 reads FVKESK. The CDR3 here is CASSQEAFEQFF. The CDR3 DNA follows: TGTGCCAGCAGCCAAGAGGCCTTTGAGCAGTTCTTC.